The rows below give T cell receptor beta chains drawn from one sample of a study of T-cell reconstitution after alpha-beta-depleted transplantation in children. TCRdb ran MiXCR on the PCR reads and lists one entry per CDR3 protein. The sample has about 580,000 distinct CDR3 sequences; around 27% are singletons. The sequencing used PBMCs, collected before TCRalphabeta/CD19-depleted stem cell transplant. All receptors derive from a boy younger than two with Wiskott-Aldrich syndrome, due to receive a stem cell transplant. Each CDR3 is given with its conserved first and last residue. The D gene is left open where the match is weak. Rows may omit the clone size; those that give it use once, few, many or a size class.

v_call	j_call	d_call	clone_size	cdr3_length	cdr3_aa	cdr3_nt
TRBV10-1	TRBJ2-5	-	-	14	CASSETREQETQYF	TGCGCCAGCAGTGAGACCCGAGAACAAGAGACCCAGTACTTC
TRBV7-3	TRBJ2-2	TRBD1	-	14	CATQRQGFTGELFF	TGTGCCACTCAACGACAGGGTTTCACCGGGGAGCTTTTTTTT
TRBV29-1	TRBJ2-1	-	-	13	CSVEDGWGREQFF	TGCAGCGTTGAAGATGGTTGGGGGCGGGAGCAGTTCTTC
TRBV28	TRBJ2-6	TRBD1	-	16	CASSLFPGGGANVLTF	TGTGCCAGCAGTTTATTCCCAGGGGGTGGGGCCAACGTCCTGACTTTC
TRBV30	TRBJ2-7	-	-	14	CAWSTLVGASEQYF	TGTGCCTGGAGCACCCTGGTTGGGGCATCCGAGCAGTACTTC
TRBV13	TRBJ1-2	TRBD1	few	13	CASSLGRGTGETF	TGTGCCAGCAGCTTAGGTCGAGGGACAGGGGAAACCTTC
TRBV4-1	TRBJ2-1	TRBD2	few	19	CASSPVATSGSKFYNEQFF	TGCGCCAGCAGCCCAGTAGCGACTAGCGGGAGTAAATTCTACAATGAGCAGTTCTTC
TRBV4-2	TRBJ1-1	-	few	15	CASSPSSALNTEAFF	TGTGCCAGCAGCCCGTCCTCGGCCCTGAACACTGAAGCTTTCTTT
TRBV5-1	TRBJ1-2	-	-	14	CASSPQRVGYGYTF	TGCGCCAGCAGCCCGCAAAGGGTCGGATATGGCTACACCTTC
TRBV5-1	TRBJ2-3	-	few	16	CASSGALATSTDTQYF	TGCGCCAGCAGCGGGGCCCTAGCGACTAGCACAGATACGCAGTATTTT
TRBV6-5	TRBJ2-1	TRBD1	-	14	CASSYDHDRAEQFF	TGTGCCAGCAGTTACGATCACGACAGGGCTGAGCAGTTCTTC
TRBV20-1	TRBJ2-4	-	-	13	CSARPVGPDIQYF	TGCAGTGCTAGACCTGTTGGGCCTGACATTCAGTACTTC
TRBV27	TRBJ2-1	-	-	14	CASSGLTPNPEQFF	TGTGCCAGCAGTGGACTAACCCCGAACCCCGAGCAGTTCTTC
TRBV20-1	TRBJ2-2	TRBD2	-	16	CSARDSGVSLTGELFF	TGCAGTGCTAGAGACAGCGGGGTTAGTCTCACCGGGGAGCTGTTTTTT
TRBV5-1	TRBJ2-1	TRBD2	few	16	CASTASGSASYNEQFF	TGCGCCAGCACTGCTAGCGGGAGTGCGTCCTACAATGAGCAGTTCTTC
TRBV10-3	TRBJ2-1	-	-	13	CAISETLYNEQFF	TGTGCCATCAGTGAGACCCTTTACAATGAGCAGTTCTTC
TRBV10-3	TRBJ2-1	TRBD2	few	14	CAIGTSGRADEQFF	TGTGCCATCGGAACTAGCGGGAGGGCCGATGAGCAGTTCTTC
TRBV10-3	TRBJ2-5	TRBD1	-	16	CAISGYGTGAYETQYF	TGTGCCATCAGTGGATACGGGACAGGGGCGTATGAGACCCAGTACTTC
TRBV28	TRBJ2-1	-	few	16	CASSPADGSSYNEQFF	TGTGCCAGCAGTCCCGCGGACGGGAGCTCCTACAATGAGCAGTTCTTC
TRBV10-3	TRBJ1-6	-	-	14	CAISDRATDSPLHF	TGTGCCATCAGTGACAGGGCTACGGATTCACCCCTCCACTTT
TRBV7-2	TRBJ1-6	-	-	15	CASSPVRSYNSPLHF	TGTGCCAGCAGCCCGGTACGCTCCTATAATTCACCCCTCCACTTT
TRBV5-6	TRBJ2-5	TRBD1	-	16	CASSSFFGDRVETQYF	TGTGCCAGCTCGTCTTTTTTCGGGGACAGGGTTGAGACCCAGTACTTC
TRBV20-1	TRBJ1-6	TRBD1	once	15	CSARRGQGNNSPLHF	TGCAGTGCTCGGCGGGGACAGGGCAATAATTCACCCCTCCACTTT
TRBV10-3	TRBJ1-1	-	many	14	CAISASLTNTEAFF	TGTGCCATCAGTGCAAGCCTAACGAACACTGAAGCTTTCTTT
TRBV20-1	TRBJ1-1	-	-	12	CSARGPGTEAFF	TGCAGTGCTAGGGGGCCGGGGACTGAAGCTTTCTTT
TRBV3-1	TRBJ2-2	TRBD2	-	16	CASSEPPGLVPGELFF	TGTGCCAGCAGCGAACCACCGGGACTAGTCCCCGGGGAGCTGTTTTTT
TRBV10-3	TRBJ1-1	-	-	12	CAIRGLNTEAFF	TGTGCCATCAGGGGATTGAACACTGAAGCTTTCTTT
TRBV19	TRBJ2-1	TRBD2	few	15	CASTDGASGMGEQFF	TGTGCCAGTACGGATGGGGCTAGCGGGATGGGTGAGCAGTTCTTC
TRBV7-9	TRBJ1-5	-	-	13	CASSLTQNQPQHF	TGTGCCAGCAGCTTAACACAGAATCAGCCCCAGCATTTT
TRBV10-2	TRBJ1-2	-	few	11	CASRRLGGYTF	TGCGCCAGCAGACGGCTCGGTGGCTACACCTTC
TRBV20-1	TRBJ2-1	TRBD1	-	13	CSARRQGADEQFF	TGCAGTGCTAGACGGCAGGGGGCCGATGAGCAGTTCTTC
TRBV7-6	TRBJ2-2	-	-	15	CASSLVAEGTGELFF	TGTGCCAGCAGCTTAGTAGCGGAGGGGACCGGGGAGCTGTTTTTT
TRBV5-1	TRBJ2-1	TRBD2	many	16	CASSLVLAGGYNEQFF	TGCGCCAGCAGCTTGGTGCTAGCGGGAGGGTACAATGAGCAGTTCTTC
TRBV20-1	TRBJ1-5	-	-	15	CSARDFYRENQPQHF	TGCAGTGCTAGAGATTTCTACAGGGAGAATCAGCCCCAGCATTTT
TRBV5-1	TRBJ2-7	TRBD1	-	16	CASSPTHAGTGVEQYF	TGCGCCAGCAGTCCCACTCACGCCGGGACAGGGGTCGAGCAGTACTTC
TRBV10-3	TRBJ2-7	TRBD1	few	15	CAISESGQGSYEQYF	TGTGCCATCAGTGAGTCGGGACAGGGGTCCTACGAGCAGTACTTC
TRBV12-3/TRBV12-4	TRBJ2-4	-	few	18	CASSLRTAGAVAKNIQYF	TGTGCCAGCAGTCTGCGGACGGCTGGGGCGGTAGCCAAAAACATTCAGTACTTC
TRBV15	TRBJ2-1	TRBD2	-	16	CATSRFPSGRGNEQFF	TGTGCCACCAGCAGATTTCCTAGCGGGAGGGGTAATGAGCAGTTCTTC
TRBV6-5	TRBJ2-5	-	-	14	CASSYSASKETQYF	TGTGCCAGCAGTTACTCGGCTAGCAAGGAGACCCAGTACTTC
TRBV6-1	TRBJ2-5	-	few	14	CASSIRGRQETQYF	TGTGCCAGCAGTATTAGAGGGAGACAAGAGACCCAGTACTTC
TRBV20-1	TRBJ2-7	-	-	11	CSAGETYEQYF	TGCAGTGCTGGGGAAACCTACGAGCAGTACTTC
TRBV28	TRBJ2-5	-	-	15	CASSLPQGKLETQYF	TGTGCCAGCAGTTTACCGCAGGGAAAATTGGAGACCCAGTACTTC
TRBV5-6	TRBJ1-1	-	-	17	CASSLVGPNFVNTEAFF	TGTGCCAGCAGCTTGGTGGGCCCGAATTTTGTGAACACTGAAGCTTTCTTT
TRBV7-2	TRBJ2-1	TRBD2	-	17	CASSFGVLAGADNEQFF	TGTGCCAGCAGCTTCGGTGTACTAGCGGGAGCCGATAATGAGCAGTTCTTC
TRBV5-1	TRBJ2-3	TRBD2	few	15	CASSSGTSVRDTQYF	TGCGCCAGCAGCTCTGGGACTAGCGTAAGAGATACGCAGTATTTT
TRBV10-3	TRBJ2-1	-	-	13	CATWLGPYNEQFF	TGTGCCACTTGGTTGGGGCCCTACAATGAGCAGTTCTTC
TRBV11-2	TRBJ2-6	TRBD2	few	18	CASSFLRLAVSGANVLTF	TGTGCCAGCAGCTTCCTAAGACTAGCGGTCTCTGGGGCCAACGTCCTGACTTTC
TRBV5-6	TRBJ2-1	-	few	14	CASSLGFGYNEQFF	TGTGCCAGCAGCTTGGGTTTCGGTTACAATGAGCAGTTCTTC
TRBV18	TRBJ2-3	-	few	11	CASSRRDTQYF	TGTGCCAGCTCACGACGAGATACGCAGTATTTT
TRBV3-1	TRBJ2-7	-	few	12	CASSQGFTAQYF	TGTGCCAGCAGCCAAGGGTTTACAGCGCAGTACTTC
TRBV9	TRBJ2-1	-	-	15	CASSVQMSSYNEQFF	TGTGCCAGCAGCGTTCAGATGAGCTCCTACAATGAGCAGTTCTTC
TRBV4-2	TRBJ2-3	TRBD2	-	20	CASSQVAVKRASGSGDTQYF	TGTGCCAGCAGCCAAGTTGCAGTAAAGAGGGCTAGCGGGAGCGGCGATACGCAGTATTTT
TRBV21-1	TRBJ1-5	-	-	16	CASSKGRGPPNQPQHF	TGTGCCAGCAGCAAAGGTAGGGGCCCTCCGAATCAGCCCCAGCATTTT
TRBV4-2	TRBJ2-7	TRBD2	-	17	CASSQALTSGRAYEQYF	TGTGCCAGCAGCCAAGCCTTGACTAGCGGGAGGGCCTACGAGCAGTACTTC
TRBV5-1	TRBJ2-1	TRBD2	-	17	CASSPRTSGRTGNEQFF	TGCGCCAGCAGCCCCCGGACTAGCGGGAGGACGGGGAATGAGCAGTTCTTC
TRBV24-1	TRBJ2-1	-	-	18	CATSDLSPARPTYNEQFF	TGTGCCACCAGTGATTTGTCCCCCGCTAGACCTACCTACAATGAGCAGTTCTTC
TRBV29-1	TRBJ2-1	-	-	11	CSVEGRYEQFF	TGCAGCGTCGAAGGGCGCTATGAGCAGTTCTTC
TRBV12-3/TRBV12-4	TRBJ1-4	TRBD1	-	16	CASSLDRGRGDEKLFF	TGTGCCAGCAGCTTGGACAGGGGAAGAGGGGATGAAAAACTGTTTTTT
TRBV9	TRBJ2-1	-	few	14	CASSVEPSGNEQFF	TGTGCCAGCAGCGTAGAGCCCTCCGGGAATGAGCAGTTCTTC